These T cell receptor beta chains were read from a single sample in a study of blood T cell repertoires in COVID-19. The table came from immunoSEQ multiplex PCR; TCRdb's copy has only in-frame clones and leaves some out. The sample records hundreds of thousands of clones, around 90% being singletons. Material: peripheral blood. The source of these receptors is a man in his sixties with acute or convalescent COVID-19. Each CDR3 is given with its conserved first and last residue. Each record gives: D gene, clone size, V gene, J gene, CDR3 protein, CDR3 DNA. A D gene is named only where the DNA matches it firmly. Expanded clones are given a class, and other clones once, few, many or no size at all.

TRBD2	NA	TRBV6-6	TRBJ2-1	CASSRQRGSYNEQFF	TGTGCCAGCAGTCGCCAGCGGGGGTCCTACAATGAGCAGTTCTTC
TRBD2	NA	TRBV19	TRBJ2-1	CASSIRTSSSYNEQFF	TGTGCCAGTAGTATAAGGACTAGTAGCTCCTACAATGAGCAGTTCTTC
NA	NA	TRBV14	TRBJ1-1	CASSQDRWGRTEAFF	TGTGCCAGCAGCCAAGATAGGTGGGGGCGGACTGAAGCTTTCTTT
NA	NA	TRBV2	TRBJ1-1	CASTEQGLLSEAFF	TGTGCCAGCACCGAACAGGGATTATTGTCTGAAGCTTTCTTT
TRBD1	NA	TRBV5-4	TRBJ1-6	CASSKGQGTSPLHF	TGTGCCAGCAGCAAAGGACAGGGAACTTCACCCCTCCACTTT
TRBD1	NA	TRBV7-9	TRBJ1-5	CASSDRGHGNQPQHF	TGTGCCAGCAGCGACAGGGGCCATGGCAATCAGCCCCAGCATTTT
NA	NA	TRBV6-1	TRBJ1-5	CASSENPGPQPQHF	TGTGCCAGCAGTGAAAACCCAGGGCCTCAGCCCCAGCATTTT
NA	NA	TRBV7-8	TRBJ1-6	CASSLVRGMSSYNSPLHF	TGTGCCAGCAGCTTAGTTCGGGGTATGAGCTCCTATAATTCACCCCTCCACTTT
NA	NA	TRBV7-8	TRBJ2-3	CASSTGTSTDTQYF	TGTGCCAGCAGCACCGGGACTAGCACAGATACGCAGTATTTT
NA	NA	TRBV19	TRBJ1-3	CASNPGRTTGNTIYF	TGTGCCAGTAACCCGGGACGGACTACTGGAAACACCATATATTTT
NA	NA	TRBV21-1	TRBJ2-7	CASSLRQSYEQYF	TGTGCCAGCAGCTTACGACAGTCCTACGAGCAGTACTTC
TRBD2	NA	TRBV19	TRBJ2-3	CASSSGLAGTDTQYF	TGTGCCAGTAGCTCGGGACTAGCGGGCACAGATACGCAGTATTTT
TRBD2	once	TRBV29-1	TRBJ2-5	CSGGGGETQYF	TGCAGCGGTGGGGGAGGGGAGACCCAGTACTTC
TRBD2	NA	TRBV2	TRBJ2-5	CASSGASGGPAGETQYF	TGTGCCAGCAGTGGGGCTAGCGGGGGCCCTGCAGGAGAGACCCAGTACTTC
NA	NA	TRBV6-5	TRBJ1-2	CASRSGNIDGYTF	TGTGCCAGCAGATCAGGGAACATTGATGGCTACACCTTC
TRBD1	NA	TRBV25-1	TRBJ1-1	CASSDPGTGRTEAFF	TGTGCCAGCAGTGACCCAGGGACAGGGAGGACTGAAGCTTTCTTT
TRBD2	NA	TRBV9	TRBJ2-1	CASSVGGGLSYNEQFF	TGTGCCAGCAGCGTAGGCGGGGGTCTTTCCTACAATGAGCAGTTCTTC
NA	NA	TRBV12-3/TRBV12-4	TRBJ1-5	CASSLTGNQPQHF	TGTGCCAGCAGTTTGACAGGTAATCAGCCCCAGCATTTT
NA	few	TRBV7-9	TRBJ1-6	CASSSLTAFSYNSPLHF	TGTGCCAGCAGCAGCTTGACAGCCTTCTCCTATAATTCACCCCTCCACTTT
NA	NA	TRBV7-8	TRBJ2-5	CASTQIGRLQQETQYF	TGTGCCAGCACCCAAATCGGAAGACTTCAACAAGAGACCCAGTACTTC
NA	NA	TRBV7-2	TRBJ2-7	CASSLAGAGALGEQYF	TGTGCCAGCAGCTTAGCGGGAGCGGGCGCCCTGGGAGAGCAGTACTTC
NA	NA	TRBV28	TRBJ2-7	CASKQGSYEQYF	TGTGCCAGTAAACAGGGTTCCTACGAGCAGTACTTC
NA	many	TRBV4-2	TRBJ1-2	CASSQDTGDGRYGYTF	TGTGCCAGCAGCCAAGATACGGGAGACGGTCGCTATGGCTACACCTTC
NA	NA	TRBV5-1	TRBJ2-7	CASSPGQEVEQYF	TGCGCCAGCAGCCCGGGACAAGAGGTCGAGCAGTACTTC
TRBD1	once	TRBV18	TRBJ1-4	CASTGQGGSIERNEKLFF	TGTGCCAGCACCGGACAGGGAGGGAGTATTGAGAGAAATGAAAAACTGTTTTTT
NA	NA	TRBV10-3	TRBJ1-1	CAISGGRVRSETEAFF	TGTGCCATCAGTGGGGGGAGGGTCCGTTCGGAGACTGAAGCTTTCTTT
TRBD1	NA	TRBV5-1	TRBJ2-7	CASSSIWDSPEQYF	TGCGCCAGCAGCTCGATATGGGACAGCCCCGAGCAGTACTTC
NA	NA	TRBV5-4	TRBJ2-7	CASSLGWSGEQYF	TGTGCCAGCAGCTTGGGTTGGTCAGGAGAGCAGTACTTC
TRBD2	NA	TRBV6-1	TRBJ2-1	CASSDGLATLAEQFF	TGTGCCAGCAGTGATGGACTAGCCACACTTGCTGAGCAGTTCTTC
NA	NA	TRBV19	TRBJ2-6	CASSIDQGTGANVLTF	TGTGCCAGTAGTATAGATCAGGGCACCGGGGCCAACGTCCTGACTTTC
NA	NA	TRBV9	TRBJ2-7	CASSVADSLSYEQYF	TGTGCCAGCAGCGTAGCCGACAGCCTCTCCTACGAGCAGTACTTC
NA	NA	TRBV21-1	TRBJ1-3	CAISSTRRRGKGNTIYF	TGTGCCATCAGCTCCACTCGCCGGCGAGGGAAAGGAAACACCATATATTTT
TRBD1	NA	TRBV7-2	TRBJ1-2	CASSPGMAGGSGYTF	TGTGCCAGCAGCCCCGGGATGGCAGGGGGTTCTGGCTACACCTTC
NA	NA	TRBV12-5	TRBJ2-5	CASGLTPVQYF	TGTGCTAGTGGTTTGACGCCGGTCCAGTACTTC
TRBD1	NA	TRBV29-1	TRBJ1-3	CSVVGQGAAGNTIYF	TGCAGCGTTGTAGGCCAGGGGGCGGCTGGAAACACCATATATTTT